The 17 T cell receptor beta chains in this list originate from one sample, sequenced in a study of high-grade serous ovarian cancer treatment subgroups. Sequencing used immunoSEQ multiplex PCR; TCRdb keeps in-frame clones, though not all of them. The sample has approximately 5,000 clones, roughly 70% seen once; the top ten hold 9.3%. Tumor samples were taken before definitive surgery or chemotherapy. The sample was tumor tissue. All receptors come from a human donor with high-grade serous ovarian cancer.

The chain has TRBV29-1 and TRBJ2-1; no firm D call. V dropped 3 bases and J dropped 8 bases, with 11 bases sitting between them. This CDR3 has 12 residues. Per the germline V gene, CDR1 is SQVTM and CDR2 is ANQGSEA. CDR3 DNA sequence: TGCAGCGTTGACGCGGCCAGCGATGAGCAGTTCTTC. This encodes CSVDAASDEQFF.

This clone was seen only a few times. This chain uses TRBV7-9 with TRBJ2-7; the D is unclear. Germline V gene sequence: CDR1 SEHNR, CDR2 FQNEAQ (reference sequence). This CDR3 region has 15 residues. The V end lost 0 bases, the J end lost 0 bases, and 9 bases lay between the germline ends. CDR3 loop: CASSLAAVSSYEQYF. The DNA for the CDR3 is TGTGCCAGCAGCTTAGCGGCAGTGAGCTCCTACGAGCAGTACTTC.

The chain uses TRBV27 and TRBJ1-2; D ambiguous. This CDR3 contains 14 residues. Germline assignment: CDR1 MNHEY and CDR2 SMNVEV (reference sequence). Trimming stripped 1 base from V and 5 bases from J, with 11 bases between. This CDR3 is CASSLLGLDYGYTF. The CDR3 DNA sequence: TGTGCCAGCAGTTTATTGGGGTTGGATTATGGCTACACCTTC.

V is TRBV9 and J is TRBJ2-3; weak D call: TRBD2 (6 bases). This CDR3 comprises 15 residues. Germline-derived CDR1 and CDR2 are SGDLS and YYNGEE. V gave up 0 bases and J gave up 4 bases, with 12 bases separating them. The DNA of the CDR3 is TGTGCCAGCAGCGTAGCTGGGACTTCGGCAGATACGCAGTATTTT. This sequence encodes CASSVAGTSADTQYF.

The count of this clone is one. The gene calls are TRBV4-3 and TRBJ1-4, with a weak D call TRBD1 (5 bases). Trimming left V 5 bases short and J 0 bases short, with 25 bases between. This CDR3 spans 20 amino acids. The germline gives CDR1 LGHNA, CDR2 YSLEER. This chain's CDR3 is CASSDAKRQPLHPTNEKLFF. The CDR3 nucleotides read TGCGCCAGCAGCGACGCGAAACGACAGCCCTTACATCCAACTAATGAAAAACTGTTTTTT.

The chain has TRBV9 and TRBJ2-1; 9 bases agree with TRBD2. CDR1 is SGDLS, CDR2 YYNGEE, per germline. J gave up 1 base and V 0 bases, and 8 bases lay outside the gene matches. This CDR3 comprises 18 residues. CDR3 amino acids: CASSVAHASGISYNEQFF. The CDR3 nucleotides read TGTGCCAGCAGCGTAGCTCATGCTAGCGGGATTTCCTACAATGAGCAGTTCTTC.

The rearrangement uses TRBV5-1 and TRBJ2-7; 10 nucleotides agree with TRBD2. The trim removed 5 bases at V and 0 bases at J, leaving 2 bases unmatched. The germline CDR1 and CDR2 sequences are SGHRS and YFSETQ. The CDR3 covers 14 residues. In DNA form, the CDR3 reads TGCGCCAGCAGGGGGACTAGCGTCTCCTACGAGCAGTACTTC. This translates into CASRGTSVSYEQYF.

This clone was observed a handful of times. The CDR3 region is CSVDSGSPTVETQYF. Written as DNA, the CDR3 is TGCAGCGTTGATTCCGGCAGCCCGACAGTAGAGACCCAGTACTTC. The rearrangement links TRBV29-1 to TRBJ2-5; maybe TRBD1 (5 bases). Germline CDR1 is SQVTM and CDR2 is ANQGSEA. The CDR3 has 15 residues. Trimming took off 3 bases at V and 4 bases at J, with 18 bases between the two ends.

The CDR3 loop reads CASTLSPYEQYF. The CDR3 bases are TGTGCCAGCACCCTTAGTCCCTACGAGCAGTACTTC. The chain combines TRBV5-5 with TRBJ2-7; D is unclear. The length of the CDR3 is 12 residues. V was trimmed by 6 bases and J by 2 bases, leaving 9 bases between them. Germline V gene sequence: CDR1 SGHKS, CDR2 YYEKEE (reference sequence).

CDR3 nucleotides: TGTGCCAGCAGCGATGGGACTCCAGTGGATGAAAAACTGTTTTTT. The encoded protein is CASSDGTPVDEKLFF. The gene calls are TRBV11-2 and TRBJ1-4; D is possibly TRBD1 (5 bases). V gave up 5 bases and J gave up 6 bases, with 16 bases separating them. CDR3 length: 15 residues. CDR1 SGHAT and CDR2 FQNNGV come from the germline V gene.

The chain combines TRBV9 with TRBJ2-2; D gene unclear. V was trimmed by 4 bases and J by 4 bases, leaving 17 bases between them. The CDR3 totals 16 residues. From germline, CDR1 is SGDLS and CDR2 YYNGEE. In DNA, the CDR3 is TGTGCCAGCAGCCCCGGTAGGACGGCCGGCACCGGGGAGCTGTTTTTT. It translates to CASSPGRTAGTGELFF.

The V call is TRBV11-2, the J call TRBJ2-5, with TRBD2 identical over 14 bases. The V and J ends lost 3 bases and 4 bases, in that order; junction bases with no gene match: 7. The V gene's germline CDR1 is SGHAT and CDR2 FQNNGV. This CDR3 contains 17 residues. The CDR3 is CASSFGLAGGGGETQYF. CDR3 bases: TGTGCCAGCAGCTTCGGACTAGCGGGAGGAGGCGGAGAGACCCAGTACTTC.

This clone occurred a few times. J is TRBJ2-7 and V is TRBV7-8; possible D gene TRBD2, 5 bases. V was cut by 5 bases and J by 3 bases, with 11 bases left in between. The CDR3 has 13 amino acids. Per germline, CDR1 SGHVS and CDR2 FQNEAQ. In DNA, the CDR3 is TGTGCCAGCAGCGACCAGACTAACTACGAGCAGTACGTC. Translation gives CASSDQTNYEQYV.

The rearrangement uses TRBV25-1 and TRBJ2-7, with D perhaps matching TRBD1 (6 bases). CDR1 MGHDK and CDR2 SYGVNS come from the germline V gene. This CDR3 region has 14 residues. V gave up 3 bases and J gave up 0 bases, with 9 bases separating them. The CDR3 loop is CASSDRGNSYEQYF. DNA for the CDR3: TGTGCCAGCAGTGACAGGGGCAACTCCTACGAGCAGTACTTC.

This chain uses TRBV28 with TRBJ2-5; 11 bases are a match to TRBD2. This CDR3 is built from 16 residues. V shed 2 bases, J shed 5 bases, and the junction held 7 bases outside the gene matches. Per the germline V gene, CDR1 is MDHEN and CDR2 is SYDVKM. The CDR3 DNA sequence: TGTGCCAGCAGTTTAGGGCTAGCGGGAGGCCGCGAGACCCAGTACTTC. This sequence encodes CASSLGLAGGRETQYF.

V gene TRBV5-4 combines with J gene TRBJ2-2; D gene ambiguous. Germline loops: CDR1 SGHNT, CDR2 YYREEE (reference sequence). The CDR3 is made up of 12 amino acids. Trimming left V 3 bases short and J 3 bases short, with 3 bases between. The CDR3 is CASSWDTGELFF. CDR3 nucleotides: TGTGCCAGCAGCTGGGACACCGGGGAGCTGTTTTTT.

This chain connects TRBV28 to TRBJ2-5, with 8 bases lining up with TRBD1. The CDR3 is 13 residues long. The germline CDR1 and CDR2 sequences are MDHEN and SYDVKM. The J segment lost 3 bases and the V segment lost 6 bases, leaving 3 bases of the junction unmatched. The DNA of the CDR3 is TGTGCCAGCAGCGACAGGGGCGAAGAGACCCAGTACTTC. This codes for CASSDRGEETQYF.